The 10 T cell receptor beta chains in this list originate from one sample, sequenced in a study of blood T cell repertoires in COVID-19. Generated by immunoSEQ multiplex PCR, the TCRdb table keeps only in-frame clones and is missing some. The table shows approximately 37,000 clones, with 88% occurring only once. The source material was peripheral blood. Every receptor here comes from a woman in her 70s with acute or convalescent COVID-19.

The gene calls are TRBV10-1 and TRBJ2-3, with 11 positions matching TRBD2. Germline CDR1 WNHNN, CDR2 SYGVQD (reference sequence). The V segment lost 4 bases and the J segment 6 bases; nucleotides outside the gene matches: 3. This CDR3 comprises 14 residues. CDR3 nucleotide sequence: TGCGCCAGCAGTGCTAGCGGGGGGTACGATACGCAGTATTTT. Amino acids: CASSASGGYDTQYF.

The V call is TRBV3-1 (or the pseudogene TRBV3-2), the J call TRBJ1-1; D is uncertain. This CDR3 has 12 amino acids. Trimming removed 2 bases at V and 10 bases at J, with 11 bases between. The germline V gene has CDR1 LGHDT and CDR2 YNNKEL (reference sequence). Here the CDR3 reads CASSQWVGAAFF. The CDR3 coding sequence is TGTGCCAGCAGCCAATGGGTGGGAGCAGCTTTCTTT.

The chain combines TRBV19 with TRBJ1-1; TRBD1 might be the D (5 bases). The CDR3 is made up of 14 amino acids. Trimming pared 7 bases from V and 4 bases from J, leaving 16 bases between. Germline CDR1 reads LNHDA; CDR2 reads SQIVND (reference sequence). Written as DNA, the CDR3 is TGTGCCAGTACCCCAAGTCGCGGGGCCACTGAAGCTTTCTTT. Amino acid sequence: CASTPSRGATEAFF.

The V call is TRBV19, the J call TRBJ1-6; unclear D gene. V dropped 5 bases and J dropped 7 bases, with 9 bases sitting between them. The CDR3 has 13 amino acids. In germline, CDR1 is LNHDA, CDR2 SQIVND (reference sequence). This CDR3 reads CASSAQPNSPLHF. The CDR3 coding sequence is TGTGCCAGTAGTGCACAGCCAAATTCACCCCTCCACTTT.

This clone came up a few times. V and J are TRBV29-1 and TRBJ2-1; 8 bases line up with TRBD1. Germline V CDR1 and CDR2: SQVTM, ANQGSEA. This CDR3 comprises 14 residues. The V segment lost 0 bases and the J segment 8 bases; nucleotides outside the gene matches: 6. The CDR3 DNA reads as TGCAGCGTTGAAGATTGGACAGGGCGGGATGAGCAGTTCTTC. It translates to CSVEDWTGRDEQFF.

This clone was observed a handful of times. CDR3 nucleotide sequence: TGTGCCAGCATATTGTTCACGGGTAGCGGGAGGGCCAGGAATGAGCAGTTCTTC. Translation gives CASILFTGSGRARNEQFF. The rearrangement joins TRBV2 to TRBJ2-1; 11 bases line up with TRBD2. The CDR3 covers 18 residues. V shed 7 bases, J shed 7 bases, and the junction held 18 bases outside the gene matches. Germline V gene sequence: CDR1 SNHLY, CDR2 FYNNEI.

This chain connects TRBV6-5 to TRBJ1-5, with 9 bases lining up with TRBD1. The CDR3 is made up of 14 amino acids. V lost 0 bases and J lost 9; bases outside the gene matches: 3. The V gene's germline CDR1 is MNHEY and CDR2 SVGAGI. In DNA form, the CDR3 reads TGTGCCAGCAGTTACTCGAGGGGACAGGGGCCCCAGCATTTT. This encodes CASSYSRGQGPQHF.

The CDR3 coding sequence is TGTGCCAGCAGTAGACAGATCTACACTGAAGCTTTCTTT. Residues: CASSRQIYTEAFF. This chain links TRBV12-3 or TRBV12-4 with TRBJ1-1; possible D gene TRBD1, 5 bases. The CDR3 sequence is 13 residues long. Trimming cost V 5 bases and J 3 bases, with 10 bases left between them.

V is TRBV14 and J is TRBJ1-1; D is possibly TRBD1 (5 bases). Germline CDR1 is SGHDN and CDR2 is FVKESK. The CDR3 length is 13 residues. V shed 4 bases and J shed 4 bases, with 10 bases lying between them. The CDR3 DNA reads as TGTGCCAGCAGCCTGGTGGGGGGCACTGAAGCTTTCTTT. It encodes CASSLVGGTEAFF.

CDR3 residues: CASSWTGSPAVRETQYF. CDR3 DNA: TGTGCCAGTAGTTGGACAGGGAGCCCTGCCGTTCGGGAGACCCAGTACTTC. The V and J genes are TRBV19 and TRBJ2-5; 8 nucleotides line up with TRBD1. The CDR3 runs 17 residues. V lost 5 bases to trimming and J lost 5 bases; unmatched junction nucleotides: 16. Germline V gives CDR1 LNHDA, CDR2 SQIVND (reference sequence).